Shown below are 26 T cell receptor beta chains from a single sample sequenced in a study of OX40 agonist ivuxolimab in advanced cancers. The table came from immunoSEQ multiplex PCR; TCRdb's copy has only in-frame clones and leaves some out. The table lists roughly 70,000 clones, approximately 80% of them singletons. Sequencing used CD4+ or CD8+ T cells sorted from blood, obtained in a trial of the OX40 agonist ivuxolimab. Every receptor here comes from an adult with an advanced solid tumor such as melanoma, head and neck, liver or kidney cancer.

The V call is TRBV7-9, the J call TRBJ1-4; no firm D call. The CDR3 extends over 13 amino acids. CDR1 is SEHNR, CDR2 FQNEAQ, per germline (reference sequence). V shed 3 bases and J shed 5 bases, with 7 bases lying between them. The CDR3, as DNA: TGTGCCAGCAGCTTGGATCTAAATGAAAAACTGTTTTTT. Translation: CASSLDLNEKLFF.

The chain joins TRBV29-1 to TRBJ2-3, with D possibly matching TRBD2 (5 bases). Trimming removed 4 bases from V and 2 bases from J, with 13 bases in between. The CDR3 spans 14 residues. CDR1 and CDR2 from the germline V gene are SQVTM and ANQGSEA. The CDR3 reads CSVGGWTFTDTQYF. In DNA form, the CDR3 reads TGCAGCGTTGGAGGTTGGACTTTCACAGATACGCAGTATTTT.

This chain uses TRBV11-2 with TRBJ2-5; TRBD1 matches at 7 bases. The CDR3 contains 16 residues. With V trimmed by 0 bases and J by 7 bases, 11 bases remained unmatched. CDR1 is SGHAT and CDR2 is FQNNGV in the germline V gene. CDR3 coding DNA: TGTGCCAGCAGCTTAGATGGTCAGGGGGTACTGGGGACCCAGTACTTC. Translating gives CASSLDGQGVLGTQYF.

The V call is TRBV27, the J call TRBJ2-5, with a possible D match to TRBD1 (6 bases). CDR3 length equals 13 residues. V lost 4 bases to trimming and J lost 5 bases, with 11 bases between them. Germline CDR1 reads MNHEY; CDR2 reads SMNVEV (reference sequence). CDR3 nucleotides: TGTGCCAGCAGTTACAGGGCTCAGGAGACCCAGTACTTC. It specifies CASSYRAQETQYF.

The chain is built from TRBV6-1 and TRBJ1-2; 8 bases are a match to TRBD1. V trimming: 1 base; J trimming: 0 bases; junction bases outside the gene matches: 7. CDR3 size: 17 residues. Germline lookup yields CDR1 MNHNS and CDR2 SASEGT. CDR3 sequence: CASSEGSGGVANYGYTF. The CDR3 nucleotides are TGTGCCAGCAGTGAAGGGTCAGGGGGCGTAGCTAACTATGGCTACACCTTC.

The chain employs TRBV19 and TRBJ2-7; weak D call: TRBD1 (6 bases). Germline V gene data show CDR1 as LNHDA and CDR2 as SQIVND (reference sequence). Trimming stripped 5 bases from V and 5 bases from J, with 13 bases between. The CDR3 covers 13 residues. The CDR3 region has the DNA TGTGCCAGTAGTCTACAGGGTTGGGACGAGCAGTACTTC. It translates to CASSLQGWDEQYF.

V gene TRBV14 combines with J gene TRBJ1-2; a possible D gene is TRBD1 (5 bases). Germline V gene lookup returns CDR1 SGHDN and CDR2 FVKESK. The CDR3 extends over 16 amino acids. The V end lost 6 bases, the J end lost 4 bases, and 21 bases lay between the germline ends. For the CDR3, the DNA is TGTGCCAGCAGGCCGGCAGGGAGCCCTCCTTTCTATGGCTACACCTTC. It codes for CASRPAGSPPFYGYTF.

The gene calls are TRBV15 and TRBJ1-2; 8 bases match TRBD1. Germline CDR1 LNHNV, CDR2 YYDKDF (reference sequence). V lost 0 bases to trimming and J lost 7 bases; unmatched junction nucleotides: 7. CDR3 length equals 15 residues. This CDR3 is CATSRDQGAVSGYTF. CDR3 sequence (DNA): TGTGCCACCAGCAGAGATCAGGGGGCAGTTAGTGGCTACACCTTC.

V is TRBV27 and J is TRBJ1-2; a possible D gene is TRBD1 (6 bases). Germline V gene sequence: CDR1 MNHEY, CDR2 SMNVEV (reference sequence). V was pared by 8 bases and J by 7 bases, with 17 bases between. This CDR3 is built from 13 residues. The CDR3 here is CASRHWDIPGYTF. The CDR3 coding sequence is TGTGCCAGCCGCCATTGGGACATTCCTGGCTACACCTTC.

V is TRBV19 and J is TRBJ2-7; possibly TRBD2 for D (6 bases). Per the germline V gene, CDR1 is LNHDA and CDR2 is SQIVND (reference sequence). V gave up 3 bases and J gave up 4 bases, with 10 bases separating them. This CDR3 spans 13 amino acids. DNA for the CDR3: TGTGCCAGTAGTATCGGGGGTTCGTACGAGCAGTACTTC. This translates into CASSIGGSYEQYF.

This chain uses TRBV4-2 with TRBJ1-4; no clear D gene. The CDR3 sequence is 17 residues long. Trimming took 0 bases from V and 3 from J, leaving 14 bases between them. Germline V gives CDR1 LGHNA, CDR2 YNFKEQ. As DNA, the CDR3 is TGTGCCAGCAGCCAAGATCAAGCAAACGGAGCTAATGAAAAACTGTTTTTT. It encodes CASSQDQANGANEKLFF.

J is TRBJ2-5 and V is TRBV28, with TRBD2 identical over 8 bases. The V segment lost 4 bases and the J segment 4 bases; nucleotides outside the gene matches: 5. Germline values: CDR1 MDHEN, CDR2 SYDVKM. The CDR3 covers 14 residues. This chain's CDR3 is CASSSPGGSETQYF. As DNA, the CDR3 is TGTGCCAGCAGTTCCCCGGGGGGGTCAGAGACCCAGTACTTC.

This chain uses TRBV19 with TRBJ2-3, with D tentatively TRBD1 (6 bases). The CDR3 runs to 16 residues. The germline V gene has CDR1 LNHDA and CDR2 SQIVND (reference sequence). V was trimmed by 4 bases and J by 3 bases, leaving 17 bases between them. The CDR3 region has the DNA TGTGCCAGTAGTAGGGGGCGCCTTGCGTTTACAGATACGCAGTATTTT. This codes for CASSRGRLAFTDTQYF.

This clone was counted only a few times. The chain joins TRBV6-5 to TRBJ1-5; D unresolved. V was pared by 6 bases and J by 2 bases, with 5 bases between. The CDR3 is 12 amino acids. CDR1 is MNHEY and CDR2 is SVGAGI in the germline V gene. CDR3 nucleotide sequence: TGTGCCAGCAGGGAGGGCAATCAGCCCCAGCATTTT. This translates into CASREGNQPQHF.

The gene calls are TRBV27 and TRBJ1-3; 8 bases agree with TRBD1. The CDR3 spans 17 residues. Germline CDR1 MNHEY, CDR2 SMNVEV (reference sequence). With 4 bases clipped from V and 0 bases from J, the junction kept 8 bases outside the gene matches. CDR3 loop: CASSSTGDLSSGNTIYF. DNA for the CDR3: TGTGCCAGCAGTTCGACAGGGGACCTATCCTCTGGAAACACCATATATTTT.

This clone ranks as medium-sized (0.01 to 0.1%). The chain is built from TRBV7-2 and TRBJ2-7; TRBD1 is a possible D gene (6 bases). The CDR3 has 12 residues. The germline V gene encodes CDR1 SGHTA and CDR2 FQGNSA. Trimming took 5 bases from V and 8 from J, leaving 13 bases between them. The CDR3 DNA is TGTGCCAGCAGCCACCCGACAGGAAAGCAGTACTTC. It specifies CASSHPTGKQYF.

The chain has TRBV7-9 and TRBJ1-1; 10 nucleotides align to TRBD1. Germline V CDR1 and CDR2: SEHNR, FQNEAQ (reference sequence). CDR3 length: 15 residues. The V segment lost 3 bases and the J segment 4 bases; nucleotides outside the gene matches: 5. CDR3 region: CASSFRRTGGTEAFF. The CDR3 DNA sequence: TGTGCCAGCAGCTTCCGTCGGACAGGGGGCACTGAAGCTTTCTTT.

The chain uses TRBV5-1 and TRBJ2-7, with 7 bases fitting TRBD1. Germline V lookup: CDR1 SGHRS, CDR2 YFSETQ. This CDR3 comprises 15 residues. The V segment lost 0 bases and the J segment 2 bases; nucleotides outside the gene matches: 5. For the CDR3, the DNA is TGCGCCAGCAGCTTGGGAGGTCAGGGGGCCTACGAGCAGTACTTC. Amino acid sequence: CASSLGGQGAYEQYF.

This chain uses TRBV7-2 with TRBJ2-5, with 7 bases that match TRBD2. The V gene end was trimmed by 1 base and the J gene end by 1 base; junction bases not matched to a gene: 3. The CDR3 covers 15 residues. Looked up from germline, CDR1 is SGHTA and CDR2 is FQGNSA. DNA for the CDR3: TGTGCCAGCAGCTTAGGGCTAGCGGTCCAAGAGACCCAGTACTTC. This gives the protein CASSLGLAVQETQYF. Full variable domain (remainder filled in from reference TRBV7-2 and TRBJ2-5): GAGVSQSPSNKVTEKGKDVELRCDPISGHTALYWYRQSLGQGLEFLIYFQGNSAPDKSGLPSDRFSAERTGGSVSTLTIQRTQQEDSAVYLCASSLGLAVQETQYFGPGTRLLVL.

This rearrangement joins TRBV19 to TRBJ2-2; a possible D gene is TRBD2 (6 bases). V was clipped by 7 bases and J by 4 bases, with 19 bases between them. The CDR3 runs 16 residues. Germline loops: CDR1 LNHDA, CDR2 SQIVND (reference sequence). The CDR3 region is CASTTTWRGTTGELFF. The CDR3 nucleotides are TGTGCCAGTACCACTACTTGGCGGGGAACCACCGGGGAGCTGTTTTTT.

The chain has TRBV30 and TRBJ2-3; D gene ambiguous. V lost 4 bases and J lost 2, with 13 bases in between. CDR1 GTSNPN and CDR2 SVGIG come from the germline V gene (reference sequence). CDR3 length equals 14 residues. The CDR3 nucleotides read TGTGCCTGGACCGAGTGGTCCCACACAGATACGCAGTATTTT. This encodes CAWTEWSHTDTQYF.

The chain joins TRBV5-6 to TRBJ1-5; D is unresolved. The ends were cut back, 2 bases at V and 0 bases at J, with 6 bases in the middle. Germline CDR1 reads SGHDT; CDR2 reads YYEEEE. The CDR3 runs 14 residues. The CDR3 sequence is CASSLDGSNQPQHF. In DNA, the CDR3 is TGTGCCAGCAGCTTAGACGGTAGCAATCAGCCCCAGCATTTT.

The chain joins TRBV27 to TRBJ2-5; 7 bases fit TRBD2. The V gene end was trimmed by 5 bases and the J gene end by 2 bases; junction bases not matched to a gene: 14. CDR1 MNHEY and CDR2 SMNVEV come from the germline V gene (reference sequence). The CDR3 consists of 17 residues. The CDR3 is CASSGRAASGIQETQYF. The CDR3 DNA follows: TGTGCCAGCAGTGGCAGGGCGGCTAGCGGTATTCAAGAGACCCAGTACTTC.

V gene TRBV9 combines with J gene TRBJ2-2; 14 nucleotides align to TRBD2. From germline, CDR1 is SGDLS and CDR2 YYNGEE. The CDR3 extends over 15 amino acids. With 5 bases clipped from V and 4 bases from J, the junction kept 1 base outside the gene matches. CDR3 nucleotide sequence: TGTGCCAGCAGTGGGACTAGCGGGAGCACCGGGGAGCTGTTTTTT. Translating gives CASSGTSGSTGELFF.

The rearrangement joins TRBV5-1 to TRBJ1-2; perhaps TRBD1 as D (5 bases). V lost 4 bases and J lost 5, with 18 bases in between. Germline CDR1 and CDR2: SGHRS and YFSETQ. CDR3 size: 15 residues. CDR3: CASSPAGQREYGYTF. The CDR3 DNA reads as TGCGCCAGCAGCCCGGCGGGGCAACGGGAATATGGCTACACCTTC.

The CDR3 loop is CASSRLHGDYGYTF. The CDR3 DNA reads as TGCGCCAGCAGCCGATTACACGGGGACTATGGCTACACCTTC. This chain uses TRBV4-3 with TRBJ1-2; D remains unclear. V dropped 4 bases and J dropped 3 bases, with 12 bases sitting between them. CDR1 is LGHNA and CDR2 is YSLEER in the germline V gene. This CDR3 has 14 amino acids.